A selection of T cell receptor beta chains follows, all from one sample in a study of TIL therapy for anti-PD-1-resistant metastatic lung cancer. The protocol was immunoSEQ multiplex PCR, while the TCRdb copy is restricted to in-frame clones and leaves out a portion. The sample lists fewer than 65,000 clones, about 81% occurring once. The sample consisted of blood, taken at baseline. Receptors originate from a person between 25 and 80 years old with non-small cell lung cancer. CDR3s include the opening cysteine and the closing phenylalanine or tryptophan. D genes are given only for firm matches. Clone size is shown for a subset of rows, as once, few, many or a class of expanded clone.

v_call: TRBV28; d_call: TRBD1; clone_size: medium-sized; j_call: TRBJ2-7; cdr3_aa: CASSLYPGGTYEQYF; cdr3_nt: TGTGCCAGCAGTTTATATCCAGGGGGAACCTACGAGCAGTACTTC
v_call: TRBV7-2; d_call: -; clone_size: once; j_call: TRBJ2-7; cdr3_aa: CASSLGLLGEQYF; cdr3_nt: TGTGCCAGCAGCTTAGGGCTTCTGGGGGAGCAGTACTTC
v_call: TRBV30; d_call: -; clone_size: -; j_call: TRBJ1-2; cdr3_aa: CAATHGRGVYGYTF; cdr3_nt: TGTGCCGCCACGCACGGCAGGGGAGTTTATGGCTACACCTTC
v_call: TRBV28; d_call: -; clone_size: -; j_call: TRBJ1-5; cdr3_aa: CASRPRGGFQPQHF; cdr3_nt: TGTGCCAGCAGGCCGAGAGGGGGGTTTCAGCCCCAGCATTTT
v_call: TRBV2; d_call: TRBD1; clone_size: -; j_call: TRBJ1-2; cdr3_aa: CASTRWDRGNYGYTF; cdr3_nt: TGTGCCAGCACCCGATGGGACAGGGGGAACTATGGCTACACCTTC
v_call: TRBV5-6; d_call: -; clone_size: -; j_call: TRBJ1-5; cdr3_aa: CASSLGQGIGPQHF; cdr3_nt: TGTGCCAGCAGCTTGGGGCAGGGGATTGGGCCCCAGCATTTT
v_call: TRBV27; d_call: -; clone_size: -; j_call: TRBJ2-7; cdr3_aa: CASSPGPNYEQYF; cdr3_nt: TGTGCCAGCTCTCCCGGGCCAAACTACGAGCAGTACTTC
v_call: TRBV5-6; d_call: -; clone_size: -; j_call: TRBJ2-3; cdr3_aa: CASGEGTDTQYF; cdr3_nt: TGTGCGTCAGGGGAGGGTACAGATACGCAGTATTTT
v_call: TRBV2; d_call: -; clone_size: -; j_call: TRBJ2-7; cdr3_aa: CASSLTTYEQYF; cdr3_nt: TGTGCCAGCAGTTTGACTACCTACGAGCAGTACTTC
v_call: TRBV20-1; d_call: -; clone_size: -; j_call: TRBJ2-3; cdr3_aa: CSASASGYTDTQYF; cdr3_nt: TGCAGTGCTAGTGCCAGCGGGTACACAGATACGCAGTATTTT
v_call: TRBV30; d_call: TRBD2; clone_size: -; j_call: TRBJ2-5; cdr3_aa: CAWSAPRAGEETQYF; cdr3_nt: TGTGCCTGGAGTGCCCCCCGAGCGGGAGAAGAGACCCAGTACTTC
v_call: TRBV5-4; d_call: -; clone_size: -; j_call: TRBJ2-7; cdr3_aa: CASSTDRDYEQYF; cdr3_nt: TGTGCCAGCAGCACTGACCGGGATTACGAGCAGTACTTC
v_call: TRBV4-1; d_call: -; clone_size: -; j_call: TRBJ1-2; cdr3_aa: CASSSIGTLYGYTF; cdr3_nt: TGCGCCAGCAGCTCAATAGGGACACTCTATGGCTACACCTTC
v_call: TRBV4-2; d_call: TRBD2; clone_size: -; j_call: TRBJ2-1; cdr3_aa: CASSQAVAGVGLLVF; cdr3_nt: TGTGCCAGCAGCCAAGCGGTAGCGGGGGTGGGACTTTTGGTCTTC
v_call: TRBV2; d_call: TRBD1; clone_size: -; j_call: TRBJ2-7; cdr3_aa: CASRRTGERLEQYF; cdr3_nt: TGTGCCAGCAGGCGGACAGGGGAACGGCTCGAGCAGTACTTC
v_call: TRBV6-4; d_call: -; clone_size: -; j_call: TRBJ1-1; cdr3_aa: CASSDSVNTEAFF; cdr3_nt: TGTGCCAGCAGTGACTCTGTGAACACTGAAGCTTTCTTT
v_call: TRBV6-6; d_call: TRBD1; clone_size: -; j_call: TRBJ2-7; cdr3_aa: CASRHPGGTYEQYF; cdr3_nt: TGTGCCAGCAGGCACCCAGGGGGTACCTACGAGCAGTACTTC
v_call: TRBV5-4; d_call: -; clone_size: -; j_call: TRBJ2-7; cdr3_aa: CASSGMRGRSYEQYF; cdr3_nt: TGTGCCAGCAGCGGAATGCGGGGGCGTTCCTACGAGCAGTACTTC
v_call: TRBV4-3; d_call: -; clone_size: -; j_call: TRBJ1-3; cdr3_aa: CASSPYRGPTGNTIYF; cdr3_nt: TGCGCCAGCAGCCCCTATCGGGGGCCGACTGGAAACACCATATATTTT
v_call: TRBV30; d_call: TRBD1; clone_size: -; j_call: TRBJ2-2; cdr3_aa: CAGGQGANTGELFF; cdr3_nt: TGTGCCGGGGGACAGGGGGCCAACACCGGGGAGCTGTTTTTT
v_call: TRBV5-5; d_call: -; clone_size: -; j_call: TRBJ2-7; cdr3_aa: CASPSGARTTYEQYF; cdr3_nt: TGTGCCAGCCCTTCCGGGGCGAGAACTACCTACGAGCAGTACTTC
v_call: TRBV25-1; d_call: -; clone_size: -; j_call: TRBJ1-3; cdr3_aa: CASSLPGVSGNTIYF; cdr3_nt: TGTGCCAGCAGTCTCCCGGGGGTCTCTGGAAACACCATATATTTT
v_call: TRBV2; d_call: TRBD1; clone_size: -; j_call: TRBJ2-3; cdr3_aa: CASSVTGGVADTQYF; cdr3_nt: TGTGCCAGCAGTGTGACAGGGGGGGTCGCAGATACGCAGTATTTT
v_call: TRBV19; d_call: TRBD1; clone_size: -; j_call: TRBJ2-3; cdr3_aa: CASSTTTGGRDTQYF; cdr3_nt: TGTGCCAGTAGTACGACGACAGGGGGGAGAGATACGCAGTATTTT
v_call: TRBV7-8; d_call: -; clone_size: -; j_call: TRBJ1-5; cdr3_aa: CASSTQVGSNQPQHF; cdr3_nt: TGTGCCAGCAGTACCCAAGTGGGGTCCAATCAGCCCCAGCATTTT
v_call: TRBV18; d_call: -; clone_size: -; j_call: TRBJ1-6; cdr3_aa: CASSPTGEGSPLHF; cdr3_nt: TGTGCCAGCTCACCGACGGGTGAGGGGTCACCCCTCCACTTT
v_call: TRBV2; d_call: -; clone_size: -; j_call: TRBJ2-7; cdr3_aa: CASREGGSPYEQYF; cdr3_nt: TGTGCCAGCAGGGAAGGGGGGAGCCCCTACGAGCAGTACTTC
v_call: TRBV6-4; d_call: -; clone_size: -; j_call: TRBJ1-5; cdr3_aa: CASSGGVGQPQHF; cdr3_nt: TGTGCCAGCAGCGGGGGGGTCGGCCAGCCCCAGCATTTT
v_call: TRBV18; d_call: TRBD2; clone_size: -; j_call: TRBJ2-7; cdr3_aa: CASSIGLAGGLDEQYF; cdr3_nt: TGTGCCAGCTCAATTGGACTAGCGGGAGGCCTGGACGAGCAGTACTTC
v_call: TRBV5-5; d_call: TRBD1; clone_size: -; j_call: TRBJ2-7; cdr3_aa: CASSLQGALSEQYF; cdr3_nt: TGTGCCAGCAGCTTACAGGGGGCTTTAAGCGAGCAGTACTTC
v_call: TRBV15; d_call: TRBD1; clone_size: -; j_call: TRBJ1-1; cdr3_aa: CATGWTGANAEAFF; cdr3_nt: TGTGCCACTGGTTGGACAGGGGCCAACGCTGAAGCTTTCTTT
v_call: TRBV4-3; d_call: -; clone_size: -; j_call: TRBJ2-1; cdr3_aa: CASSQDRTSTYNEQFF; cdr3_nt: TGCGCCAGCAGCCAAGATCGAACCTCCACTTACAATGAGCAGTTCTTC
v_call: TRBV9; d_call: TRBD2; clone_size: -; j_call: TRBJ2-1; cdr3_aa: CASSVGTSGGDNEQFF; cdr3_nt: TGTGCCAGCAGCGTAGGTACTAGCGGGGGGGACAATGAGCAGTTCTTC
v_call: TRBV3-1/TRBV3-2; d_call: TRBD1; clone_size: -; j_call: TRBJ2-7; cdr3_aa: CASSPRLGQGRSYEQYF; cdr3_nt: TGTGCCAGCAGCCCTAGATTGGGACAGGGTCGCTCCTACGAGCAGTACTTC
v_call: TRBV5-4; d_call: -; clone_size: -; j_call: TRBJ2-3; cdr3_aa: CASSPKDWGGDTQYF; cdr3_nt: TGTGCCAGCAGCCCAAAGGACTGGGGCGGAGATACGCAGTATTTT
v_call: TRBV11-2; d_call: -; clone_size: -; j_call: TRBJ1-4; cdr3_aa: CASRRGATNEKLFF; cdr3_nt: TGTGCCAGCAGGAGGGGGGCAACTAATGAAAAACTGTTTTTT
v_call: TRBV27; d_call: -; clone_size: -; j_call: TRBJ1-1; cdr3_aa: CASRVPGEEAFF; cdr3_nt: TGTGCCAGCCGTGTTCCAGGGGAGGAAGCTTTCTTT
v_call: TRBV4-1; d_call: TRBD1; clone_size: -; j_call: TRBJ2-2; cdr3_aa: CASSQLGQGYTGELFF; cdr3_nt: TGCGCCAGCAGCCAGCTGGGACAGGGCTATACCGGGGAGCTGTTTTTT
v_call: TRBV2; d_call: -; clone_size: once; j_call: TRBJ2-7; cdr3_aa: CASAGLGGYEQYF; cdr3_nt: TGTGCCAGCGCCGGCCTCGGGGGATACGAGCAGTACTTC
v_call: TRBV30; d_call: -; clone_size: few; j_call: TRBJ1-5; cdr3_aa: CAWNPGGNQPQHF; cdr3_nt: TGTGCCTGGAATCCTGGGGGGAATCAGCCCCAGCATTTT
v_call: TRBV13; d_call: -; clone_size: -; j_call: TRBJ2-5; cdr3_aa: CASSLEVGTQYF; cdr3_nt: TGTGCCAGCAGCTTAGAAGTGGGGACCCAGTACTTC